The next 17 T cell receptor beta chains were all read from a single sample in a study of shared clonotypes between healthy human individuals. It was CD45RO-negative cells, positively selected for CCR7, that made up naive CD8 cells, with terminally differentiated effector memory CD45RA+ cells excluded. Sequencing used immunoSEQ multiplex PCR; TCRdb keeps in-frame clones, though not all of them. The sample has about 1,900,000 clones, over 85% seen once. Sequencing was done on a sample of naive CD8+ T cells sorted from blood. These TCRs come from a man between 18 and 35 years old in good health.

This chain connects TRBV19 to TRBJ2-1; maybe TRBD1 (5 bases). CDR3 length: 14 amino acids. In germline, CDR1 is LNHDA, CDR2 SQIVND (reference sequence). Trimming stripped 3 bases from V and 3 bases from J, with 9 bases between. The CDR3, as DNA: TGTGCCAGTAGTATTCAGGGTAACTACAATGAGCAGTTCTTC. Translated: CASSIQGNYNEQFF.

V is TRBV5-1 and J is TRBJ1-1; 12 bases are a match to TRBD1. After removal of 0 bases from V and 5 bases from J, the junction contained 8 bases not matched to a gene. The germline V gene encodes CDR1 SGHRS and CDR2 YFSETQ. This CDR3 comprises 17 residues. The CDR3 protein is CASSLAGQGARETEAFF. CDR3 in DNA: TGCGCCAGCAGCTTGGCGGGACAGGGGGCGCGGGAGACTGAAGCTTTCTTT.

CDR3 loop: CASSLGAIPEAFF. The DNA for the CDR3 is TGTGCCAGCAGCTTGGGGGCGATACCTGAAGCTTTCTTT. The V call is TRBV5-6, the J call TRBJ1-1, with no clear D. Germline V gives CDR1 SGHDT, CDR2 YYEEEE. The CDR3 is made up of 13 amino acids. V was clipped by 0 bases and J by 6 bases, with 9 bases between them. Drawing the rest from reference TRBV5-6 and TRBJ1-1, the complete variable domain is DAGVTQSPTHLIKTRGQQVTLRCSPKSGHDTVSWYQQALGQGPQFIFQYYEEEERQRGNFPDRFSGHQFPNYSSELNVNALLLGDSALYLCASSLGAIPEAFFGQGTRLTVV.

About this clone itself: The sample holds other DNA sequences that translate to the same CDR3. J is TRBJ2-3 and V is TRBV29-1; D gene uncertain. Per germline, CDR1 SQVTM and CDR2 ANQGSEA. The CDR3 is made up of 13 amino acids. Trimming removed 0 bases from V and 2 bases from J, with 6 bases in between. The CDR3 DNA is TGCAGCGTTGAAGACTCTTACACAGATACGCAGTATTTT. Amino acid sequence: CSVEDSYTDTQYF.

Here the CDR3 DNA reads TGTGCCAGCAGCTCCAGCGGGAGCGAGACCCAGTACTTC. Translating it yields CASSSSGSETQYF. The chain combines TRBV7-2 with TRBJ2-5; the match to TRBD2 covers 8 bases. The CDR3 loop spans 13 amino acids. After removal of 4 bases from V and 5 bases from J, the junction contained 3 bases not matched to a gene. CDR1 is SGHTA, CDR2 FQGNSA, per germline.

This chain uses TRBV29-1 with TRBJ2-5; D is undetermined. In germline, CDR1 is SQVTM, CDR2 ANQGSEA. V lost 7 bases and J lost 5, with 8 bases in between. CDR3 length equals 10 residues. The CDR3 DNA follows: TGCAGCGGTCTCTGGGAGACCCAGTACTTC. Translation: CSGLWETQYF.

V is TRBV27 and J is TRBJ2-5, with TRBD1 matching over 8 bases. This CDR3 has 17 amino acids. Per germline, CDR1 MNHEY and CDR2 SMNVEV (reference sequence). Trimming removed 5 bases from V and 5 bases from J; junction bases left unmatched: 16. CDR3 sequence (DNA): TGTGCCAGCAGTCCCCTAGACCCCGGGACAGGCGAGGAGACCCAGTACTTC. It specifies CASSPLDPGTGEETQYF.

V gene TRBV9 combines with J gene TRBJ1-5, with a tentative D call TRBD1 (6 bases). The V and J ends lost 6 bases and 3 bases respectively, with 25 bases between them. Per the germline V gene, CDR1 is SGDLS and CDR2 is YYNGEE. The CDR3 has 18 residues. CDR3 sequence reads: CASTPLDRFLRANQPQHF. The CDR3 nucleotides read TGTGCCAGCACCCCCCTCGACAGGTTCTTAAGGGCCAATCAGCCCCAGCATTTT.

This clone was observed a single time. This chain's CDR3 is CASSDPSEGVQDTQYF. The CDR3 bases are TGTGCCAGCAGTGACCCTAGCGAGGGGGTTCAAGATACGCAGTATTTT. This sequence joins TRBV6-1 and TRBJ2-3; possibly TRBD1 or TRBD2 for D (6 bases each). Germline V gene lookup returns CDR1 MNHNS and CDR2 SASEGT. V was clipped by 3 bases and J by 5 bases, with 18 bases between them. CDR3 length equals 16 residues.

V and J are TRBV19 and TRBJ2-5; perhaps TRBD1 as D (5 bases). The CDR3 extends over 13 amino acids. Per the germline V gene, CDR1 is LNHDA and CDR2 is SQIVND (reference sequence). Trimming pared 5 bases from V and 4 bases from J, leaving 11 bases between. CDR3 residues: CASSGWQGETQYF. The CDR3 DNA sequence: TGTGCCAGTAGTGGTTGGCAGGGAGAGACCCAGTACTTC.

V gene TRBV10-3 combines with J gene TRBJ2-7; no clear D. The CDR3 is 15 amino acids. The germline gives CDR1 ENHRY, CDR2 SYGVKD. V dropped 2 bases and J dropped 1 base, with 12 bases sitting between them. The CDR3 DNA sequence: TGTGCCATCAGTGAGGTGGGTCCGCTTTCCTACGAGCAGTACTTC. The encoded protein is CAISEVGPLSYEQYF.

The chain carries TRBV13 and TRBJ2-7; 14 positions match TRBD2. With V trimmed by 5 bases and J by 4 bases, 13 bases remained unmatched. The CDR3 loop spans 18 amino acids. Germline V gene sequence: CDR1 PRHDT, CDR2 FYEKMQ (reference sequence). DNA of the CDR3: TGTGCCAGCAGCGTGAGCCTCGGGACTAGCGGGAGTAATTACGAGCAGTACTTC. Its protein is CASSVSLGTSGSNYEQYF.

The rearrangement links TRBV18 to TRBJ1-2; D is perhaps TRBD1 (5 bases). Germline V gene sequence: CDR1 KGHSH, CDR2 LQKENI. The V and J ends lost 4 bases and 4 bases respectively, with 10 bases between them. The length of the CDR3 is 13 residues. This CDR3 reads CASSLPGTYGYTF. The CDR3 coding sequence is TGTGCCAGCTCACTCCCAGGGACCTATGGCTACACCTTC.

About this clone: Here the CDR3 omits its conserved ending phenylalanine or tryptophan, so a read error is the likely source. The DNA is omitted, as the CDR3 cannot be located on it reliably, and the CDR3 follows TCRdb's listing. The CDR3 protein is CAWTPAPRGPRGRL. The chain uses TRBV30 and TRBJ1-5; TRBD1 was called by the table and not checked on the DNA. The CDR3 length equals 14 residues, ends included. Germline assignment: CDR1 GTSNPN and CDR2 SVGIG (reference sequence).

The chain couples TRBV7-9 to TRBJ2-1; 10 positions agree with TRBD2. The CDR3 covers 16 residues. The germline CDR1 and CDR2 sequences are SEHNR and FQNEAQ (reference sequence). V lost 2 bases and J lost 7; bases outside the gene matches: 8. DNA of the CDR3: TGTGCCAGCAGCTTAATCCTAGCGGGGGTAAGGAATGAGCAGTTCTTC. Its protein product is CASSLILAGVRNEQFF.

The gene calls are TRBV6-5 and TRBJ2-3; no definite D call. This CDR3 contains 15 residues. Germline CDR1 MNHEY, CDR2 SVGAGI. The V and J ends lost 6 bases and 6 bases respectively, with 19 bases between them. CDR3 nucleotide sequence: TGTGCCAGCAGAGCCGACTTTGGAATTTTGGATACGCAGTATTTT. Its protein product is CASRADFGILDTQYF.

This clone was seen once. This rearrangement joins TRBV5-6 to TRBJ2-5, with D perhaps matching TRBD2 (5 bases). The CDR3 runs to 11 residues. The germline V gene encodes CDR1 SGHDT and CDR2 YYEEEE. DNA for the CDR3: TGTGTGTCCGGGAATCGGGAGACCCAGTACTTC. Translating it yields CVSGNRETQYF. Looking up the rest from reference TRBV5-6 and TRBJ2-5 gives the full variable domain: DAGVTQSPTHLIKTRGQQVTLRCSPKSGHDTVSWYQQALGQGPQFIFQYYEEEERQRGNFPDRFSGHQFPNYSSELNVNALLLGDSALYLCVSGNRETQYFGPGTRLLVL.